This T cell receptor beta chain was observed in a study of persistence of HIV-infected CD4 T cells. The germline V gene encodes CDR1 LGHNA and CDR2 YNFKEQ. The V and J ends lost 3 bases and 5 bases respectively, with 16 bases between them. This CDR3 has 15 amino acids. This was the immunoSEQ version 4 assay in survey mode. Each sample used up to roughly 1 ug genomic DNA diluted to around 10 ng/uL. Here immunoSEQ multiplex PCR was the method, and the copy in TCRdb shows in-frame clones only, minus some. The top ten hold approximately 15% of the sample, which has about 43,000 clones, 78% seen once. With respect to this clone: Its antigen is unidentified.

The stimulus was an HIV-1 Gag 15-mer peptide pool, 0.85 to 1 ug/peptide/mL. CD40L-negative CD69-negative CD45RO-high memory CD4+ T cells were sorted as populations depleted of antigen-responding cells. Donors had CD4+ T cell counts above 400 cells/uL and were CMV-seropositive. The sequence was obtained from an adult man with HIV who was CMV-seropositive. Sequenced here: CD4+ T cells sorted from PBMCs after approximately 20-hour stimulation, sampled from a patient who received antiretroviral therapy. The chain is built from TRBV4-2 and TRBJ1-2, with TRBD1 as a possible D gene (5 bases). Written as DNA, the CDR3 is TGTGCCAGCAGCCAGGGGCGCTTGGACGGATATGGCTACACCTTC. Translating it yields CASSQGRLDGYGYTF.